This T cell receptor (beta chain) appears in the sequencing data of a study of T-cell reconstitution after alpha-beta-depleted transplantation in children. TCRbeta library preparation incorporated unique molecular identifiers. TCRdb ran MiXCR on the PCR reads and lists one entry per CDR3 protein. The table shows some 640,000 distinct CDR3 sequences, with approximately 15% occurring only once. The germline gives CDR1 DFQATT, CDR2 SNEGSKA (reference sequence). The CDR3 length is 13 residues. The germline V and J ends were trimmed by 1 base and 4 bases, with 10 bases remaining between them. This sample comprised PBMCs from the stem cell graft donor, obtained from the stem cell graft. The sequence came from a human donor who donated a stem cell graft to a child with acute myeloid leukemia. The chain couples TRBV20-1 to TRBJ1-2; the D gene is possibly TRBD1 (5 bases). The CDR3 region has the DNA TGCAGTGCTAGAGTTGGGGCAACCTATGGCTACACCTTC. It is translated as CSARVGATYGYTF.